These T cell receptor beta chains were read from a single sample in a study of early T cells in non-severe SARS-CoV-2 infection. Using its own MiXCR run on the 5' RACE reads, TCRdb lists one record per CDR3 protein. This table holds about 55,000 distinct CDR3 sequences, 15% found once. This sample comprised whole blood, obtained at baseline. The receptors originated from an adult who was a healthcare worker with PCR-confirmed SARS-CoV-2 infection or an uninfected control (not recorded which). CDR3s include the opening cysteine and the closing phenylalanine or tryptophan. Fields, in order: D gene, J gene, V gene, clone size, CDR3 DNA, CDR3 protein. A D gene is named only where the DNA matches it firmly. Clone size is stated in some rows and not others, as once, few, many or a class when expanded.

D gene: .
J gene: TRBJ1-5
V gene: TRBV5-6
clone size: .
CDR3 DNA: TGTGCCAGCAGCTTGGGACCGGGTAATCAGCCCCAGCATTTT
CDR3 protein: CASSLGPGNQPQHF

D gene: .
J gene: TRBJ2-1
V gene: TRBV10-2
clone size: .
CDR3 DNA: TGCGCCAGCAAGGATAGCGGCTACAATGAGCAGTTCTTC
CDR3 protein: CASKDSGYNEQFF

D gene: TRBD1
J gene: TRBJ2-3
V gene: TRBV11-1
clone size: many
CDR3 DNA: TGTGCCAGCAGCTTAAGGAGACAGGGGAGCCCAGATACGCAGTATTTT
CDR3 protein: CASSLRRQGSPDTQYF

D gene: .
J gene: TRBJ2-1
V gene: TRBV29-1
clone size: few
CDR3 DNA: TGCAGCGTTGCGGACGGTTACCATGAGCAGTTCTTC
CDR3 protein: CSVADGYHEQFF

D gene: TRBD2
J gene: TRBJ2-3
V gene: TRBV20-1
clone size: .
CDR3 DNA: TGCAGTGCTAGATTTGCCCGGGGACTAGCGAGCACAGATACGCAGTATTTT
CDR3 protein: CSARFARGLASTDTQYF

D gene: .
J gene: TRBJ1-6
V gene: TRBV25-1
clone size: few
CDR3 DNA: TGTGCCAGCAGCCCAGGGAGAGGGTATAATTCACCCCTCCACTTT
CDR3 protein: CASSPGRGYNSPLHF

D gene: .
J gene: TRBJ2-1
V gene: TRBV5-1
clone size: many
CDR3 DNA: TGCGCCAGCAATGCAGCCTCCGGCCCCAACAATGAGCAGTTCTTC
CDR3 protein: CASNAASGPNNEQFF

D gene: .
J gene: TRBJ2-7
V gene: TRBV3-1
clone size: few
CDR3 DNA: TGTGCCAGCAGCCAAGATAACAGGGTCTACGAGCAGTACTTC
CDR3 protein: CASSQDNRVYEQYF

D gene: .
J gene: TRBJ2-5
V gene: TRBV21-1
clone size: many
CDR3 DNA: TGTGCCAGCAGCAAAGTAAGGACAGGGGATGACTCGATCCAAGAGACCCAGTACTTC
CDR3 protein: CASSKVRTGDDSIQETQYF

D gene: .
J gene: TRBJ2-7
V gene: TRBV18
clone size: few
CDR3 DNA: TGTGCCAGCTCACCACGTACCCGGAAATACGAGCAGTACTTC
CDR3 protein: CASSPRTRKYEQYF

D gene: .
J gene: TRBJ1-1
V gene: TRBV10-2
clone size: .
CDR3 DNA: TGCGCCAGCAGTGCGGGAGCGAACACTGAAGCTTTCTTT
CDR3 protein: CASSAGANTEAFF